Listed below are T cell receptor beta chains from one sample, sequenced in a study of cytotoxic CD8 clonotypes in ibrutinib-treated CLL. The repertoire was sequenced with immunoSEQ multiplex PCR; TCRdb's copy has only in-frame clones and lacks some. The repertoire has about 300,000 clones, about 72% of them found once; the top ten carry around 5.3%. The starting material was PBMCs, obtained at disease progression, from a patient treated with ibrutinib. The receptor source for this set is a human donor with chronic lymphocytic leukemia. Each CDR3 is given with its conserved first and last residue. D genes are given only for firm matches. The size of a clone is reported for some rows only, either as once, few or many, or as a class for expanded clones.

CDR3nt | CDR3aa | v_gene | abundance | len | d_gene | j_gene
TGTGCCAGCAGCTCCCGAGAGCCACCCCACGGGGACTACGAGCAGTACTTC | CASSSREPPHGDYEQYF | TRBV7-7 | NA | 17 | NA | TRBJ2-7
TGCGCCAGCAGTCGAGGCCAGGGGAGCTCCTACAATGAGCAGTTCTTC | CASSRGQGSSYNEQFF | TRBV4-1 | NA | 16 | NA | TRBJ2-1
TGCAGCGTTGCATACAGGGGGCCCCAAGAGACCCAGTACTTC | CSVAYRGPQETQYF | TRBV29-1 | NA | 14 | TRBD1 | TRBJ2-5
TGTGCCAGCAGCTTGGCGTTCTCGCACGAGCAGTACTTC | CASSLAFSHEQYF | TRBV5-4 | NA | 13 | NA | TRBJ2-7
TGTGCCAGCCGGTATCAGGGGTTCCCTGAAGCTTTCTTT | CASRYQGFPEAFF | TRBV6-1 | NA | 13 | NA | TRBJ1-1
TGTGCCAGCAGCCCGACCGTGATGAACACTGAAGCTTTCTTT | CASSPTVMNTEAFF | TRBV28 | NA | 14 | NA | TRBJ1-1
TGTGCCAGCAGCCAGGTCAGGGGGGGCGCCTATGGCTACACCTTC | CASSQVRGGAYGYTF | TRBV7-9 | NA | 15 | TRBD1 | TRBJ1-2
TGTGCCAGCTCAACCCCGCCGGGGCTCAAGCAGTTCTTC | CASSTPPGLKQFF | TRBV13 | NA | 13 | NA | TRBJ2-1
TGTGCCAGCAGCCCACGGGACTATCGATTCTACGAGCAGTACTTC | CASSPRDYRFYEQYF | TRBV28 | NA | 15 | TRBD2 | TRBJ2-7
TGTGCCAGCAGCGTAGGTGGCTTTGGAAACACCATATATTTT | CASSVGGFGNTIYF | TRBV9 | NA | 14 | NA | TRBJ1-3
TGTGCCAGCAGCTTGTGGACCAATGAGCAGTTCTTC | CASSLWTNEQFF | TRBV7-9 | few | 12 | NA | TRBJ2-1
TGTGCCAGCAGCCAATCGGGTCTGCGAGCAGCAGATACGCAGTATTTT | CASSQSGLRAADTQYF | TRBV4-2 | NA | 16 | NA | TRBJ2-3
TGCGCCAGCAGCCAAGACCCCGGGACAGCGGATGAAGCTTTCTTT | CASSQDPGTADEAFF | TRBV4-1 | NA | 15 | TRBD1 | TRBJ1-1
TGTGCCAGCAGCTTAGGAGGGATCGATGGCTACACCTTC | CASSLGGIDGYTF | TRBV7-3 | NA | 13 | NA | TRBJ1-2
TGCGCCAGCAGCTTTCGGGACACTGCCTACGAGCAGTACTTC | CASSFRDTAYEQYF | TRBV5-1 | NA | 14 | NA | TRBJ2-7
TGTGCCAGCAGTTTACTAGCGGGAGGGCCAAGGGATGAGCAGTTCTTC | CASSLLAGGPRDEQFF | TRBV27 | NA | 16 | TRBD2 | TRBJ2-1